The rows below give T cell receptor beta chains drawn from one sample of a study of blood T cell repertoires in COVID-19. Generated by immunoSEQ multiplex PCR, the TCRdb table keeps only in-frame clones and is missing some. The profile shows about 300,000 clones, about 80% of them singletons. Sequencing input: peripheral blood. Source of these receptors: a woman aged 50 to 60 who had recovered from COVID-19. Both conserved end residues are part of each CDR3. Fields, in order: J gene, clone size, D gene, V gene, CDR3 protein, CDR3 DNA. D genes are given only for firm matches. Not every row has a clone size; where given, it reads once, few, many or a size class.

J gene: TRBJ2-5
clone size: NA
D gene: TRBD1
V gene: TRBV10-1
CDR3 protein: CASSVGGPRDRAQETQYF
CDR3 DNA: TGCGCCAGCAGTGTAGGGGGCCCGAGGGACAGGGCCCAAGAGACCCAGTACTTC

J gene: TRBJ2-5
clone size: NA
D gene: TRBD2
V gene: TRBV6-5
CDR3 protein: CASSYSGLPQETQYF
CDR3 DNA: TGTGCCAGCAGTTACTCGGGACTACCACAAGAGACCCAGTACTTC

J gene: TRBJ2-3
clone size: NA
D gene: TRBD2
V gene: TRBV18
CDR3 protein: CAGSTPGLAGGPTDTQYF
CDR3 DNA: TGTGCCGGCTCAACCCCGGGACTAGCGGGAGGGCCTACAGATACGCAGTATTTT

J gene: TRBJ1-5
clone size: NA
D gene: TRBD1
V gene: TRBV5-1
CDR3 protein: CASSAWTGDQPQHF
CDR3 DNA: TGCGCCAGCAGCGCATGGACAGGGGATCAGCCCCAGCATTTT

J gene: TRBJ2-7
clone size: NA
D gene: NA
V gene: TRBV28
CDR3 protein: CASSPGYEQYF
CDR3 DNA: TGTGCCAGCAGTCCGGGTTACGAGCAGTACTTC

J gene: TRBJ2-1
clone size: NA
D gene: TRBD2
V gene: TRBV5-1
CDR3 protein: CASSLESSGGQRSSYNEQFF
CDR3 DNA: TGCGCCAGCAGCTTGGAGTCTAGCGGGGGGCAAAGGAGCTCCTACAATGAGCAGTTCTTC

J gene: TRBJ1-5
clone size: NA
D gene: NA
V gene: TRBV27
CDR3 protein: CASSVQGSNQPQHF
CDR3 DNA: TGTGCCAGCAGTGTACAGGGAAGTAATCAGCCCCAGCATTTT

J gene: TRBJ1-2
clone size: NA
D gene: NA
V gene: TRBV28
CDR3 protein: CASSWGGTSNYGYTF
CDR3 DNA: TGTGCCAGCAGCTGGGGGGGGACTTCTAACTATGGCTACACCTTC

J gene: TRBJ2-5
clone size: NA
D gene: TRBD1
V gene: TRBV6-2/TRBV6-3
CDR3 protein: CASSYSTGGETQYF
CDR3 DNA: TGTGCCAGCAGTTACTCTACAGGGGGAGAGACCCAGTACTTC

J gene: TRBJ2-7
clone size: NA
D gene: TRBD1
V gene: TRBV19
CDR3 protein: CASSIAERGHGEQYF
CDR3 DNA: TGTGCCAGTAGTATAGCGGAGAGGGGGCACGGCGAGCAGTACTTC

J gene: TRBJ1-3
clone size: NA
D gene: NA
V gene: TRBV30
CDR3 protein: CAWSRRDSGNTIYF
CDR3 DNA: TGTGCCTGGAGTCGGCGGGATAGTGGAAACACCATATATTTT

J gene: TRBJ2-3
clone size: NA
D gene: NA
V gene: TRBV4-3
CDR3 protein: CASSLRQVSTDTQYF
CDR3 DNA: TGCGCCAGCAGCCTTCGACAGGTTAGCACAGATACGCAGTATTTT

J gene: TRBJ1-4
clone size: NA
D gene: NA
V gene: TRBV15
CDR3 protein: CATSRDLVQSNEKLFF
CDR3 DNA: TGTGCCACCAGCAGAGATTTAGTCCAAAGTAATGAAAAACTGTTTTTT

J gene: TRBJ2-7
clone size: NA
D gene: NA
V gene: TRBV7-2
CDR3 protein: CASSLVAQASYEQYF
CDR3 DNA: TGTGCCAGCAGCTTAGTCGCACAGGCTTCCTACGAGCAGTACTTC

J gene: TRBJ1-5
clone size: NA
D gene: TRBD1
V gene: TRBV27
CDR3 protein: CASRGTGGVSNQPQHF
CDR3 DNA: TGTGCCAGCAGAGGTACAGGGGGCGTTAGCAATCAGCCCCAGCATTTT

J gene: TRBJ1-2
clone size: NA
D gene: NA
V gene: TRBV18
CDR3 protein: CASSLKTDYGYTF
CDR3 DNA: TGTGCCAGCTCACTAAAGACAGACTATGGCTACACCTTC

J gene: TRBJ2-7
clone size: NA
D gene: TRBD2
V gene: TRBV4-1
CDR3 protein: CASSRETSGIFYEQYF
CDR3 DNA: TGCGCCAGCAGCCGGGAGACTAGCGGGATATTCTACGAGCAGTACTTC

J gene: TRBJ2-3
clone size: NA
D gene: NA
V gene: TRBV7-2
CDR3 protein: CASNRDATDTQYF
CDR3 DNA: TGTGCCAGTAACAGGGATGCCACAGATACGCAGTATTTT

J gene: TRBJ2-7
clone size: NA
D gene: NA
V gene: TRBV4-3
CDR3 protein: CASSQVRGREQYF
CDR3 DNA: TGCGCCAGCAGCCAAGTCAGGGGACGCGAGCAGTACTTC

J gene: TRBJ2-1
clone size: NA
D gene: TRBD2
V gene: TRBV2
CDR3 protein: CASPGLAGASSYNEQFF
CDR3 DNA: TGTGCCAGTCCGGGACTAGCGGGGGCGAGCTCCTACAATGAGCAGTTCTTC

J gene: TRBJ2-2
clone size: NA
D gene: TRBD2
V gene: TRBV19
CDR3 protein: CASRFRTSGDTGELFF
CDR3 DNA: TGTGCCAGTAGGTTCCGGACTAGCGGGGACACCGGGGAGCTGTTTTTT

J gene: TRBJ2-1
clone size: NA
D gene: TRBD2
V gene: TRBV15
CDR3 protein: CATSPGGSGTHNEQFF
CDR3 DNA: TGTGCCACCAGCCCGGGCGGTAGCGGGACCCACAATGAGCAGTTCTTC

J gene: TRBJ2-1
clone size: NA
D gene: NA
V gene: TRBV10-3
CDR3 protein: CASSGPAWDEQFF
CDR3 DNA: TGTGCCTCAAGCGGGCCCGCCTGGGATGAGCAGTTCTTC

J gene: TRBJ1-2
clone size: NA
D gene: NA
V gene: TRBV28
CDR3 protein: CASSTPVSNYGYTF
CDR3 DNA: TGTGCCAGCAGCACCCCCGTGAGTAACTATGGCTACACCTTC

J gene: TRBJ1-4
clone size: NA
D gene: NA
V gene: TRBV4-3
CDR3 protein: CASSQETGTPAKKLFF
CDR3 DNA: TGCGCCAGCAGCCAGGAGACCGGGACACCCGCTAAAAAACTGTTTTTT

J gene: TRBJ2-7
clone size: NA
D gene: TRBD2
V gene: TRBV7-8
CDR3 protein: CASSLRLAGVSHEQYF
CDR3 DNA: TGTGCCAGCAGCTTGAGACTAGCGGGAGTCAGCCACGAGCAGTACTTC

J gene: TRBJ2-1
clone size: NA
D gene: TRBD2
V gene: TRBV7-2
CDR3 protein: CASRSPGLAYNEQFF
CDR3 DNA: TGTGCCAGCAGATCACCGGGACTAGCTTACAATGAGCAGTTCTTC

J gene: TRBJ2-1
clone size: few
D gene: TRBD2
V gene: TRBV11-2
CDR3 protein: CASSPSGAVGGEQFF
CDR3 DNA: TGTGCCAGCAGCCCAAGCGGGGCGGTGGGCGGTGAGCAGTTCTTC

J gene: TRBJ1-3
clone size: NA
D gene: TRBD1
V gene: TRBV9
CDR3 protein: CASSPRDRGSPGNTIYF
CDR3 DNA: TGTGCCAGCAGCCCCCGGGACAGGGGGTCCCCTGGAAACACCATATATTTT

J gene: TRBJ2-5
clone size: NA
D gene: NA
V gene: TRBV25-1
CDR3 protein: CASFGGGYQETQYF
CDR3 DNA: TGTGCCAGCTTTGGCGGCGGGTACCAAGAGACCCAGTACTTC

J gene: TRBJ2-7
clone size: NA
D gene: NA
V gene: TRBV19
CDR3 protein: CASSIHDRSYEQYF
CDR3 DNA: TGTGCCAGTAGTATCCACGACAGGTCCTACGAGCAGTACTTC

J gene: TRBJ1-2
clone size: NA
D gene: TRBD1
V gene: TRBV7-2
CDR3 protein: CASSLAHVGTGGRVYGYTF
CDR3 DNA: TGTGCCAGCAGCTTAGCGCACGTCGGGACAGGGGGCCGAGTCTATGGCTACACCTTC

J gene: TRBJ2-1
clone size: NA
D gene: NA
V gene: TRBV27
CDR3 protein: CASSFFRRSSYNEQFF
CDR3 DNA: TGTGCCAGCAGTTTTTTCAGGCGAAGCTCCTACAATGAGCAGTTCTTC

J gene: TRBJ1-6
clone size: NA
D gene: NA
V gene: TRBV18
CDR3 protein: CASSPPYYNSPLHF
CDR3 DNA: TGTGCCAGCTCACCACCGTATTATAATTCACCCCTCCACTTT

J gene: TRBJ2-5
clone size: NA
D gene: NA
V gene: TRBV7-2
CDR3 protein: CASSLSTGPQETQYF
CDR3 DNA: TGTGCCAGCAGCTTATCTACAGGGCCCCAAGAGACCCAGTACTTC

J gene: TRBJ2-3
clone size: NA
D gene: TRBD2
V gene: TRBV9
CDR3 protein: CASGGTSGSADTQYF
CDR3 DNA: TGTGCCAGCGGAGGGACTAGCGGGAGCGCAGATACGCAGTATTTT

J gene: TRBJ1-5
clone size: NA
D gene: TRBD1
V gene: TRBV28
CDR3 protein: CASSLKTGKGQPQHF
CDR3 DNA: TGTGCCAGCAGCTTAAAGACAGGGAAGGGTCAGCCCCAGCATTTT

J gene: TRBJ1-3
clone size: NA
D gene: TRBD1
V gene: TRBV9
CDR3 protein: CASSSAGTGLSSGNTIYF
CDR3 DNA: TGTGCCAGCAGCTCCGCCGGGACAGGTCTTAGCTCTGGAAACACCATATATTTT

J gene: TRBJ2-7
clone size: NA
D gene: TRBD2
V gene: TRBV4-2
CDR3 protein: CASSQTLLAGSPLYEQYF
CDR3 DNA: TGTGCCAGCAGCCAAACTCTACTAGCGGGGTCACCCCTCTACGAGCAGTACTTC

J gene: TRBJ1-5
clone size: NA
D gene: NA
V gene: TRBV19
CDR3 protein: CASSIRHNSNQPQHF
CDR3 DNA: TGTGCCAGTAGTATCCGACATAATAGCAATCAGCCCCAGCATTTT

J gene: TRBJ2-5
clone size: once
D gene: TRBD2
V gene: TRBV9
CDR3 protein: CASSPGTSGGYSQETQYF
CDR3 DNA: TGTGCCAGCAGCCCCGGGACTAGCGGGGGGTACTCACAAGAGACCCAGTACTTC

J gene: TRBJ2-1
clone size: NA
D gene: TRBD2
V gene: TRBV5-1
CDR3 protein: CASSLPLSGGAGNEQFF
CDR3 DNA: TGCGCCAGCAGCTTACCCCTGAGCGGGGGGGCTGGCAATGAGCAGTTCTTC

J gene: TRBJ1-4
clone size: NA
D gene: NA
V gene: TRBV27
CDR3 protein: CASSSTGTSTNEKLFF
CDR3 DNA: TGTGCCAGCAGTTCTACCGGGACATCAACTAATGAAAAACTGTTTTTT

J gene: TRBJ2-1
clone size: NA
D gene: NA
V gene: TRBV5-1
CDR3 protein: CASSLSAGYSSEQFF
CDR3 DNA: TGCGCCAGCAGCTTGTCGGCCGGGTACTCCTCGGAGCAGTTCTTC

J gene: TRBJ1-4
clone size: NA
D gene: NA
V gene: TRBV2
CDR3 protein: CASSEGWVSNEKLFF
CDR3 DNA: TGTGCCAGCAGTGAGGGCTGGGTATCTAATGAAAAACTGTTTTTT

J gene: TRBJ1-2
clone size: NA
D gene: TRBD1
V gene: TRBV19
CDR3 protein: CASSIDRGAIYGYTF
CDR3 DNA: TGTGCCAGTAGTATCGACAGGGGAGCGATCTATGGCTACACCTTC

J gene: TRBJ2-2
clone size: NA
D gene: NA
V gene: TRBV5-6
CDR3 protein: CASSLVGHENTGELFF
CDR3 DNA: TGTGCCAGCAGCTTGGTAGGACACGAGAACACCGGGGAGCTGTTTTTT

J gene: TRBJ1-5
clone size: NA
D gene: NA
V gene: TRBV28
CDR3 protein: CASRYLRGSNQPQHF
CDR3 DNA: TGTGCCAGCAGATACCTTAGAGGAAGCAATCAGCCCCAGCATTTT

J gene: TRBJ2-3
clone size: NA
D gene: NA
V gene: TRBV28
CDR3 protein: CASSPDWQRADTQYF
CDR3 DNA: TGTGCCAGCAGTCCCGACTGGCAGAGAGCGGATACGCAGTATTTT

J gene: TRBJ2-3
clone size: NA
D gene: NA
V gene: TRBV30
CDR3 protein: CAWSWGRDTQYF
CDR3 DNA: TGTGCCTGGAGCTGGGGCCGCGATACGCAGTATTTT

J gene: TRBJ2-3
clone size: NA
D gene: NA
V gene: TRBV7-2
CDR3 protein: CASSLSRGTDTQYF
CDR3 DNA: TGTGCCAGCAGCTTAAGCAGGGGCACAGATACGCAGTATTTT

J gene: TRBJ2-3
clone size: NA
D gene: TRBD2
V gene: TRBV12-5
CDR3 protein: CASGLRSGGTDTQYF
CDR3 DNA: TGTGCTAGTGGTTTGAGGAGCGGGGGGACAGATACGCAGTATTTT

J gene: TRBJ1-1
clone size: NA
D gene: NA
V gene: TRBV18
CDR3 protein: CASSNKWARLEAEAFF
CDR3 DNA: TGTGCCAGCTCGAATAAGTGGGCCAGACTGGAGGCTGAAGCTTTCTTT

J gene: TRBJ1-4
clone size: NA
D gene: NA
V gene: TRBV18
CDR3 protein: CASSTILTEKLFF
CDR3 DNA: TGTGCCAGCTCGACCATTCTGACAGAAAAACTGTTTTTT